Sequencing of this T cell receptor (beta chain) was carried out in a study of T-cell memory formation after mild COVID-19. Across the study: There were largely donor-specific TCR clusters. Study results and caveats: Pre-infection memory showed some responding clones, and this suggested that cross-reactive memory joined. Shrinking CD4+ clones were chiefly CM and EM; CD8+ ones were chiefly EMRA.

The TCR alpha and TCR beta cDNA libraries, bearing sample barcodes and UMIs, were generated by 5'RACE using constant-segment primers. TCRdb ran MiXCR on the 5' RACE reads and lists one entry per CDR3 protein. The sample lists roughly 35,000 distinct CDR3 sequences; over 20% were seen once. The CDR3 has 14 amino acids. Trimming took off 1 base at V and 1 base at J, with 7 bases between the two ends. This clonotype appeared a few times. Its specificity is not known. The J gene is TRBJ2-5, the V gene TRBV12-3 or TRBV12-4, with a weak D call TRBD1 (5 bases). Sequencing was carried out using PBMCs or a T cell subset sorted from them (not recorded which). The clonotype comes from an adult who had mild COVID-19 (a few samples of this study predate the infection). Cell type and time point are not known. CDR3 nucleotides: TGTGCCAGCAGTTTAGACAGGTTCCAAGAGACCCAGTACTTC. Translating it yields CASSLDRFQETQYF.